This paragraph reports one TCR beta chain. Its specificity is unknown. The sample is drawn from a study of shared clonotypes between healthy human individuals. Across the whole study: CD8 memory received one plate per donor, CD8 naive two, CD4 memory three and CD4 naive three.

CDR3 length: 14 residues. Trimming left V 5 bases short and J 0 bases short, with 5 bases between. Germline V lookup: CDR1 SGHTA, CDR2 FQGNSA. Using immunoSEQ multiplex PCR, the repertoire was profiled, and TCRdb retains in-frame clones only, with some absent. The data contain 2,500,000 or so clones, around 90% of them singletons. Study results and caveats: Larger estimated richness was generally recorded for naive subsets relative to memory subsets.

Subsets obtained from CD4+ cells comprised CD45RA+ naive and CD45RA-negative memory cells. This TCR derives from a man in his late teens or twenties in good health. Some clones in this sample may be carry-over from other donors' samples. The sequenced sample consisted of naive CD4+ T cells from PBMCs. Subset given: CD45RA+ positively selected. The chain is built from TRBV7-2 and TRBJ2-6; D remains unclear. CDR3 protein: CASSESSGANVLTF. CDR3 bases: TGTGCCAGCAGCGAGAGCTCTGGGGCCAACGTCCTGACTTTC.